This T cell receptor beta chain was observed in a study of T cell repertoires in cytomegalovirus infection. One entry per CDR3 protein results from TCRdb running MiXCR on the reads. The sample records about 530,000 distinct CDR3 sequences, about a quarter being singletons. This clonotype was picked up a small number of times. The germline V gene has CDR1 SQVTM and CDR2 ANQGSEA. The V end was cut by 0 bases, the J end by 6 bases, with 12 bases between. This CDR3 is built from 13 residues. The chain recombines TRBV29-1 with TRBJ2-7; D is undetermined. Sequenced: PBMCs. The source of this sequence is a human donor in good health (CMV status not recorded). Some clones in this sample may be carry-over from other donors' samples. The CDR3 here is CSVEERGRGEQYF. The CDR3 DNA sequence: TGCAGCGTTGAAGAACGTGGTCGTGGCGAGCAGTACTTC.